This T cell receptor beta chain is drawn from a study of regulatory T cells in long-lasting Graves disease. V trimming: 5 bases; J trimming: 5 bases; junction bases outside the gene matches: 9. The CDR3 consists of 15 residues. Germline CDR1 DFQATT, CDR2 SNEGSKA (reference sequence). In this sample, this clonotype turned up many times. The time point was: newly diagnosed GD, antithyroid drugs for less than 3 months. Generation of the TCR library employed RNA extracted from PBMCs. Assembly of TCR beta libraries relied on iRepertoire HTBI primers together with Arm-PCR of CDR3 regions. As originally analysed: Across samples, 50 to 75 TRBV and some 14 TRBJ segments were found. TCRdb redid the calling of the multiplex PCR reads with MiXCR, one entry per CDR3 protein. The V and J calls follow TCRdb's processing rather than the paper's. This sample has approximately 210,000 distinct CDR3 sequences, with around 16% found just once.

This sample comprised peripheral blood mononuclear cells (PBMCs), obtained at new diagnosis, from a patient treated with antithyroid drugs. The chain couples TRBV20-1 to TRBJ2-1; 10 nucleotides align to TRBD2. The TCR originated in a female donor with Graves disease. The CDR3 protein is CSARPTSGKHNEQFF. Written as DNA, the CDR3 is TGCAGTGCTCGCCCCACTAGCGGGAAACACAATGAGCAGTTCTTC.